The 30 T cell receptor beta chains below all came from one sample that was sequenced in a study of naive and memory T cell subsets. An equimolar mix of two oligonucleotides served as the beta constant-region primer for TRBC1 and TRBC2. TCRdb passed the UMI-ligation and nested PCR reads through MiXCR, listing each CDR3 protein once. The sample has about 85,000 distinct CDR3 sequences; over 10% are singletons. The sequencing input was central memory CD4+ T cells from blood. The receptors originated from a human donor in good health.

This clonotype was observed at least ten times. The J gene is TRBJ2-1, the V gene TRBV18; 9 positions match TRBD2. V dropped 3 bases and J dropped 8; count of bases not matched to a gene: 8. This CDR3 region has 15 residues. The germline CDR1 and CDR2 sequences are KGHSH and LQKENI. CDR3 protein: CASSPYSGSSDEQFF. DNA for the CDR3: TGTGCCAGCTCACCCTATAGCGGGAGCAGCGATGAGCAGTTCTTC. Based on the CDR3 plus reference TRBV18 and TRBJ2-1, the full variable domain is NAGVMQNPRHLVRRRGQEARLRCSPMKGHSHVYWYRQLPEEGLKFMVYLQKENIIDESGMPKERFSAEFPKEGPSILRIQQVVRGDSAAYFCASSPYSGSSDEQFFGPGTRLTVL.

The chain couples TRBV6-1 to TRBJ1-1; TRBD1 matches 8 bases. Trimming cost V 7 bases and J 12 bases; bases outside gene matches: 16. Germline-derived CDR1 and CDR2 are MNHNS and SASEGT. This CDR3 comprises 14 residues. The CDR3 DNA sequence: TGTGCCAGCAACTCAGGGGGCTCCTTCGTAGTCACTTTCTTT. Translating gives CASNSGGSFVVTFF.

The chain carries TRBV20-1 and TRBJ1-6; 7 bases fit TRBD1. In germline, CDR1 is DFQATT, CDR2 SNEGSKA (reference sequence). The CDR3 loop spans 13 amino acids. V shed 5 bases and J 9 bases; nucleotides not matched to a gene: 7. Here the CDR3 reads CSASERQGSPLHF. CDR3 in DNA: TGCAGTGCTTCCGAGCGACAGGGTTCACCCCTCCACTTT.

A few counts support this clonotype. This chain uses TRBV7-2 with TRBJ2-7; 7 bases align to TRBD2. V shed 6 bases, J shed 4 bases, and the junction held 12 bases outside the gene matches. Germline lookup yields CDR1 SGHTA and CDR2 FQGNSA. The CDR3 extends over 15 amino acids. The CDR3 bases are TGTGCCAGCAGTTATAGCGGGTCCCCAGGGTACGAGCAGTACTTC. Protein product: CASSYSGSPGYEQYF.

With regard to this clonotype: A clone one base away is much larger, so this may be a read error. The chain couples TRBV3-1 to TRBJ1-3; D uncertain. The CDR3 is made up of 13 amino acids. Germline assignment: CDR1 LGHDT and CDR2 YNNKEL (reference sequence). The V and J ends lost 0 bases and 10 bases respectively, with 10 bases between them. The DNA for the CDR3 is TGTGCCAGCAGCCAAGAATTTGCATGGACCATATATTTT. The encoded protein is CASSQEFAWTIYF. Complete variable domain (other parts from reference TRBV3-1 and TRBJ1-3): DTAVSQTPKYLVTQMGNDKSIKCEQNLGHDTMYWYKQDSKKFLKIMFSYNNKELIINETVPNRFSPKSPDKAHLNLHINSLELGDSAVYFCASSQEFAWTIYFGEGSWLTVV.

This clonotype has only a few counts. The chain is built from TRBV10-3 and TRBJ2-5, with 7 positions matching TRBD1. This CDR3 has 13 amino acids. Germline CDR1 ENHRY, CDR2 SYGVKD. Trimming took 10 bases from V and 7 from J; bases not matched to a gene: 12. Here the CDR3 reads CATQTGDRGTQYF. The DNA of the CDR3 is TGTGCCACCCAAACAGGGGACCGGGGGACCCAGTACTTC.

This clonotype was seen many times. The chain couples TRBV2 to TRBJ2-1; 14 bases line up with TRBD2. CDR1 is SNHLY, CDR2 FYNNEI, per germline. This CDR3 comprises 14 residues. Unmatched junction bases numbered 3, after V lost 6 bases and J lost 8 bases. Here the CDR3 reads CASRPGLAGDEQFF. The CDR3 DNA sequence: TGTGCCAGCAGGCCGGGACTAGCGGGAGATGAGCAGTTCTTC.

This clonotype occurred a few times. The CDR3 loop reads CASSERVGAGNTIYF. In DNA form, the CDR3 reads TGTGCCAGCAGTGAACGGGTAGGGGCTGGAAACACCATATATTTT. The chain links TRBV6-1 to TRBJ1-3; TRBD1 might be the D (5 bases). Trimming stripped 2 bases from V and 2 bases from J, with 10 bases between. In germline, CDR1 is MNHNS, CDR2 SASEGT. The length of the CDR3 is 15 residues.

This chain connects TRBV10-3 to TRBJ2-2, with D unclear. With 0 bases removed from V and 2 bases from J, the gap between germline ends came to 7 bases. Germline assignment: CDR1 ENHRY and CDR2 SYGVKD. The CDR3 is 15 amino acids. The CDR3 nucleotides read TGTGCCATCAGTGAGTCTATTACAAACACCGGGGAGCTGTTTTTT. Residues: CAISESITNTGELFF.

In this sample, this clonotype turned up a few times. The V and J genes are TRBV2 and TRBJ2-1, with 9 bases fitting TRBD2. The CDR3 length is 15 residues. CDR1 is SNHLY and CDR2 is FYNNEI in the germline V gene. Losses at the gene ends were 2 bases for V and 8 bases for J; bases not matched to a gene: 7. The CDR3 nucleotides are TGTGCCAGCAGTGAACAAAAGGGACTAGCCGATGAGCAGTTCTTC. It translates to CASSEQKGLADEQFF.

There are many counts of this clonotype. The DNA for the CDR3 is TGCGCCAGCAGCTTGGACGGAAGCTCCTACAATGAGCAGTTCTTC. Translated, it gives CASSLDGSSYNEQFF. The chain is built from TRBV5-1 and TRBJ2-1; D gene unclear. Trimming took off 0 bases at V and 0 bases at J, with 7 bases between the two ends. This CDR3 is built from 15 residues. The germline V gene has CDR1 SGHRS and CDR2 YFSETQ.

This clonotype was counted only a few times. The chain couples TRBV7-6 to TRBJ1-4; 7 bases align to TRBD1. The CDR3 covers 15 residues. The germline gives CDR1 SGHVS, CDR2 FNYEAQ. V gave up 3 bases and J gave up 3 bases; unmatched junction bases: 4. The CDR3 nucleotides read TGTGCCAGCAGCTTCGGGACAGCCTCTAATGAAAAACTGTTTTTT. Amino acid sequence: CASSFGTASNEKLFF.

The rearrangement joins TRBV7-2 to TRBJ2-3; unclear D gene. The CDR3 length is 13 residues. Trimming cost V 2 bases and J 3 bases, with 6 bases left between them. Looked up from germline, CDR1 is SGHTA and CDR2 is FQGNSA. In nucleotides, the CDR3 is TGTGCCAGCAGCTTACGGCGTACAGATACGCAGTATTTT. Protein product: CASSLRRTDTQYF.

The chain combines TRBV6-5 with TRBJ1-5; D is unclear. V lost 0 bases and J lost 9, with 15 bases in between. The CDR3 runs 15 residues. The germline V gene encodes CDR1 MNHEY and CDR2 SVGAGI. The chain's CDR3 is CASSYSPAASWPQHF. The CDR3 region has the DNA TGTGCCAGCAGTTACTCGCCAGCGGCCTCGTGGCCCCAGCATTTT.

This clonotype was counted at least ten times. A junction end diverges from the germline sequence, so it may reflect a read error. The gene calls are TRBV7-2 and TRBJ2-7; 11 nucleotides line up with TRBD2. Germline assignment: CDR1 SGHTA and CDR2 FQGNSA. This CDR3 region has 15 residues. The CDR3 DNA is TGTGCCAGCAGCCTAGCACTAGCGGGAGCTGACGAGCAGTACTTC. Amino acid sequence: CASSLALAGADEQYF.

This clonotype was seen ten or more times. J is TRBJ2-7 and V is TRBV7-9; TRBD2 matches at 9 bases. The germline V gene encodes CDR1 SEHNR and CDR2 FQNEAQ (reference sequence). CDR3 length: 15 amino acids. The J segment lost 3 bases and the V segment lost 5 bases, leaving 8 bases of the junction unmatched. Here the CDR3 reads CASSPKVREGYEQYF. CDR3 nucleotide sequence: TGTGCCAGCAGCCCCAAAGTGCGGGAGGGCTACGAGCAGTACTTC.

This clonotype was counted between two and nine times. The V gene is TRBV7-3, the J gene TRBJ2-2; a possible D gene is TRBD1 (6 bases). Trimming took off 2 bases at V and 1 base at J, with 11 bases between the two ends. The germline CDR1 and CDR2 sequences are SGHTA and FQGTGA. The CDR3 sequence is 16 residues long. CDR3 amino acids: CASSLQSGQNTGELFF. CDR3 nucleotides: TGTGCCAGCAGCTTACAATCGGGACAGAACACCGGGGAGCTGTTTTTT.

The rearrangement links TRBV6-6 to TRBJ2-3; 10 nucleotides line up with TRBD2. After removal of 5 bases from V and 5 bases from J, the junction contained 13 bases not matched to a gene. Germline-derived CDR1 and CDR2 are MNHNY and SVGAGI (reference sequence). This CDR3 comprises 17 residues. The CDR3 DNA reads TGTGCCAGCAGTGACCCCAATAGCGGGAGGACTGGAGATACGCAGTATTTT. It codes for CASSDPNSGRTGDTQYF.

This clonotype was counted at least ten times. This chain links TRBV7-9 with TRBJ2-3; TRBD1 matches at 9 bases. CDR1 is SEHNR, CDR2 FQNEAQ, per germline (reference sequence). This CDR3 is built from 14 residues. V dropped 8 bases and J dropped 4; count of bases not matched to a gene: 7. As DNA, the CDR3 is TGTGCCAGCTACATGGACAGGGGACCAGATACGCAGTATTTT. Translated, it gives CASYMDRGPDTQYF. Using reference TRBV7-9 and TRBJ2-3 for the parts outside the CDR3, the full variable domain is DTGVSQNPRHKITKRGQNVTFRCDPISEHNRLYWYRQTLGQGPEFLTYFQNEAQLEKSRLLSDRFSAERPKGSFSTLEIQRTEQGDSAMYLCASYMDRGPDTQYFGPGTRLTVL.

This clonotype was observed many times. The chain combines TRBV5-6 with TRBJ2-2; D is perhaps TRBD1 (5 bases). Germline values: CDR1 SGHDT, CDR2 YYEEEE. The CDR3 sequence is 12 residues long. V was pared by 3 bases and J by 6 bases, with 6 bases between. CDR3 sequence: CASSWGAGELFF. As DNA, the CDR3 is TGTGCCAGCAGCTGGGGCGCCGGGGAGCTGTTTTTT.

The V call is TRBV28, the J call TRBJ1-5; 9 nucleotides align to TRBD1. J was trimmed by 6 bases and V by 7 bases; bases with no gene match: 10. Germline values: CDR1 MDHEN, CDR2 SYDVKM. This CDR3 region has 15 residues. DNA for the CDR3: TGTGCCAGCATACAGACAGGGGGGAGTCGTCAGCCCCAGCATTTT. Translating it yields CASIQTGGSRQPQHF.

This sequence joins TRBV24-1 and TRBJ1-5, with D possibly being TRBD1 (6 bases). The V gene's germline CDR1 is KGHDR and CDR2 SFDVKD. The CDR3 totals 14 residues. V was cut by 6 bases and J by 4 bases, with 12 bases left in between. CDR3 loop: CATSRRGPNQPQHF. In DNA form, the CDR3 reads TGTGCCACCAGTCGCAGGGGCCCGAATCAGCCCCAGCATTTT.

This clonotype has only a few counts. This chain joins TRBV6-5 and TRBJ1-2; D possibly corresponds to TRBD1 (6 bases). CDR1 is MNHEY and CDR2 is SVGAGI in the germline V gene. Trimming left V 5 bases short and J 4 bases short, with 8 bases between. The CDR3 is 12 amino acids. CDR3 amino acids: CASSGGGYGYTF. The CDR3 DNA reads as TGTGCCAGCAGTGGGGGCGGCTATGGCTACACCTTC.

This clonotype was seen repeatedly, ten times or more. The chain couples TRBV6-5 to TRBJ2-7; unclear D gene. The length of the CDR3 is 13 residues. V lost 4 bases and J 2 bases, leaving 9 bases between the germline ends. Germline V gene lookup returns CDR1 MNHEY and CDR2 SVGAGI. CDR3 protein: CASSFNFPYEQYF. DNA for the CDR3: TGTGCCAGCAGTTTTAACTTCCCCTACGAGCAGTACTTC.

This clonotype came up a few times. This rearrangement joins TRBV2 to TRBJ2-1; D unclear. With 1 base removed from V and 4 bases from J, the gap between germline ends came to 11 bases. The CDR3 runs to 15 residues. The V gene's germline CDR1 is SNHLY and CDR2 FYNNEI. The CDR3 DNA is TGTGCCAGCAGTGAAGGGGGTAGTAATTACAATGAGCAGTTCTTC. Translating gives CASSEGGSNYNEQFF.

This clonotype was recorded a few times. The V call is TRBV5-1, the J call TRBJ2-2; D gene unclear. Germline V gene data show CDR1 as SGHRS and CDR2 as YFSETQ. V lost 1 base, J lost 3 bases, and 10 bases lay in between. The CDR3 is made up of 15 amino acids. CDR3 sequence reads: CASSLKASYTGELFF. CDR3 sequence (DNA): TGCGCCAGCAGCTTGAAGGCCAGCTACACCGGGGAGCTGTTTTTT.

Note on this clonotype: A much larger clone is a single base away; this may be a read error. The chain is built from TRBV11-2 and TRBJ2-7, with TRBD2 identical over 7 bases. CDR1 and CDR2 from the germline V gene are SGHAT and FQNNGV. CDR3 length: 18 amino acids. V was pared by 4 bases and J by 3 bases, with 18 bases of the junction left unmatched. CDR3 DNA sequence: TGTGCCAGCAGCTCCCCGAATCGAATCGGCGGGGGATACTACGAGCAGTACTTC. Encoded protein: CASSSPNRIGGGYYEQYF.

This clonotype was seen repeatedly, ten times or more. V usage is TRBV5-6 and J usage is TRBJ2-6; unclear D gene. Trimming pared 4 bases from V and 2 bases from J, leaving 13 bases between. CDR3 size: 16 residues. Germline V gives CDR1 SGHDT, CDR2 YYEEEE. This CDR3 reads CASSLNVIPGANVLTF. The CDR3 DNA reads as TGTGCCAGCAGCCTTAACGTAATTCCTGGGGCCAACGTCCTGACTTTC.

The V gene is TRBV6-6, the J gene TRBJ1-2, with D unresolved. V shed 0 bases and J shed 6 bases, with 11 bases lying between them. CDR3 length equals 14 residues. From germline, CDR1 is MNHNY and CDR2 SVGAGI (reference sequence). The CDR3, as DNA: TGTGCCAGCAGTTACTCGCTACAAAGCGATGGCTACACCTTC. Residues: CASSYSLQSDGYTF.

This clonotype came up a few times. The chain links TRBV5-4 to TRBJ1-6; D is unclear. V dropped 4 bases and J dropped 7 bases, with 18 bases sitting between them. The CDR3 covers 16 residues. CDR1 is SGHNT, CDR2 YYREEE, per germline (reference sequence). The DNA of the CDR3 is TGTGCCAGCAGCGATGGACGAGGCAGGAGAAATTCACCCCTCCACTTT. Encoded protein: CASSDGRGRRNSPLHF. The full variable domain, its missing parts supplied by reference TRBV5-4 and TRBJ1-6, is ETGVTQSPTHLIKTRGQQVTLRCSSQSGHNTVSWYQQALGQGPQFIFQYYREEENGRGNFPPRFSGLQFPNYSSELNVNALELDDSALYLCASSDGRGRRNSPLHFGNGTRLTVT.